A selection of T cell receptor beta chains follows, all from one sample in a study of blood T cell repertoires in COVID-19. The assay was immunoSEQ multiplex PCR, and TCRdb's table has in-frame clones only and misses some. The sample contains roughly 320,000 clones, 65% to 90% of which appear only once. Specimen: PBMCs or T cells enriched from blood (not recorded which). Source of these receptors: a man aged 25-45 years who had recovered from COVID-19. Both conserved end residues are part of each CDR3. Clone sizes are given selectively: once, few, many, or a class where the clone is expanded.

>-|TRBV6-5
CASSYRLAGKFYEQYF
>few|TRBV10-3
CAISEAGAGSGYTF
>-|TRBV5-3
CARSLERVGGTYNSPLHF
>-|TRBV7-2
CASSWDRVNTEAFF
>few|TRBV1
CTSSSPPEGGLGYTF
>-|TRBV5-4
CASKGWPRGGPNEQFF
>-|TRBV27
CASRSGQNQETQYF
>-|TRBV7-8
CASSLFLANTGELFF
>-|TRBV5-1
CASSLWDRGSNEQFF
>-|TRBV11-2
CASSFGVRTGGADTQYF
>-|TRBV28
CASSRITGGNQPQHF
>-|TRBV18
CASSLDTSETQYF
>-|TRBV15
CATSRDTDQPQHF
>-|TRBV3-1/TRBV3-2
CASSQSLAGGTDTQYF
>-|TRBV7-8
CASSLAGGDEQFF
>-|TRBV5-1
CASSIAGGTDTQYF
>-|TRBV27
CASWTGAGANVLTF
>-|TRBV24-1
CATSGQGYGYTF
>few|TRBV2
CASSPGQLYEQYF
>-|TRBV5-4
CASIGQGAVGYTF
>once|TRBV10-2
CASRTPGTSGGLEQYF
>-|TRBV30
CAWRKPGQALMNTEAFF
>-|TRBV28
CASSFLTYEQYF
>once|TRBV20-1
CSASGGLAVQANSYEQYF
>-|TRBV13
CASTLLAGDTDTQYF
>-|TRBV10-3
CAISGQVNEKLFF
>once|TRBV18
CASSPSRGGAGHNEQFF
>-|TRBV28
CASSPRGQGYQPQHF
>-|TRBV4-1
CASSGPGQGDEKLFF
>-|TRBV28
CASSNGGSGNTIYF
>-|TRBV4-1
CASSRSGSYNEQFF
>-|TRBV6-2/TRBV6-3
CASSYGELNTEAFF
>once|TRBV28
CASTSDYEQYF
>once|TRBV10-1
CASKGAGNEQFF
>-|TRBV19
CASTPGGYSIQPQHF
>-|TRBV30
CAWSVQGEQPQHF
>-|TRBV29-1
CSVDLQGIPYEQYF
>once|TRBV5-1
CASSSGGQGQETQYF
>few|TRBV3-1/TRBV3-2
CASSLRLAGFSTDTQYF
>once|TRBV24-1
CATSDPPAMGHTGELFF
>-|TRBV18
CASSPPVSRGNTDTQYF
>-|TRBV5-1
CASSLLANTGELFF
>-|TRBV3-1/TRBV3-2
CASSQAGVGYTF
>-|TRBV10-3
CARTGGPSSYNSPLHF
>-|TRBV5-1
CASSSDSSTDTQYF
>-|TRBV6-6
CASSYPTSGSYEQYF
>-|TRBV7-2
CASSLRGRLEAFF
>-|TRBV12-3/TRBV12-4
CASSLLRETQYF
>-|TRBV2
CASRMTGTGNTIYF
>few|TRBV29-1
CSDGGDTQYF
>-|TRBV6-1
CASSEFSLVTGVPSTSGNTIYF
>-|TRBV18
CASSPPDLGGGLEQYF
>-|TRBV2
CASSGSGGQLTDTQYF
>-|TRBV10-3
CAIRGGQNTEAFF
>-|TRBV11-2
CASSLVGTSEGGETQYF
>-|TRBV9
CASSVAGDTQYF
>-|TRBV2
CASSDPGLDREANEQFF
>-|TRBV11-2
CASSLGLAGGYNEQFF
>-|TRBV19
CASSSTGGANEKLFF
>-|TRBV6-5
CASSYLGGTANYGYTF